This TCR beta chain emerged from a study of T cell repertoires in cytomegalovirus infection. V was trimmed by 4 bases and J by 0 bases, leaving 10 bases between them. The CDR3 is made up of 15 amino acids. Germline assignment: CDR1 MGHRA and CDR2 YSYEKL. This clonotype came up many times. TCRdb processed the reads anew with MiXCR; each CDR3 protein has one entry. The data hold roughly 300,000 distinct CDR3 sequences, with roughly 24% observed a single time. This TCR was sampled from a human donor in good health (CMV status not recorded). Some clones in this sample may be carry-over from other donors' samples. The specimen was PBMCs. The chain carries TRBV4-1 and TRBJ2-1, with D possibly TRBD1 on 5 matching bases. In DNA form, the CDR3 reads TGCGCCAGCAGCCTGTCCACAGGCTCCTACAATGAGCAGTTCTTC. This sequence encodes CASSLSTGSYNEQFF.